The 17 T cell receptor beta chains below all came from one sample that was sequenced in a study of blood T cell repertoires in COVID-19. Measured with immunoSEQ multiplex PCR; TCRdb has only the in-frame clones, and not every one. The data show about 200,000 clones, with approximately 85% seen just once and around 5.7% held by the top ten. Sequencing was done on a sample of PBMCs or T cells enriched from blood (not recorded which). The receptor source for this set is a man in his forties or fifties with acute COVID-19.

V is TRBV27 and J is TRBJ2-2; 8 nucleotides match TRBD1. This CDR3 comprises 14 residues. The V gene's germline CDR1 is MNHEY and CDR2 SMNVEV (reference sequence). Trimming removed 7 bases from V and 5 bases from J; junction bases left unmatched: 6. The CDR3 spells CASKRTGWTGELFF. The CDR3 bases are TGTGCCAGCAAAAGGACAGGGTGGACCGGGGAGCTGTTTTTT.

The chain combines TRBV21-1 with TRBJ2-5; the table's D call of TRBD1 was not tested on the DNA. TRBV21-1 is annotated as a pseudogene. The CDR3 runs 18 residues. The CDR3 sequence is CASSKTKAHRGPQETQYF. For the CDR3, the DNA is TGTGCCAGCAGCAAAACCAAGGCCCACAGGGGGCCCCAAGAGACCCAGTACTTC.

This chain uses TRBV18 with TRBJ2-5; no clear D gene. Trimming removed 0 bases from V and 5 bases from J, with 13 bases in between. The CDR3 is made up of 15 amino acids. Germline lookup yields CDR1 KGHSH and CDR2 LQKENI. CDR3 protein: CASSPPRGREETQYF. For the CDR3, the DNA is TGTGCCAGCTCACCACCCCGCGGCAGAGAGGAGACCCAGTACTTC.

The J gene is TRBJ1-4, the V gene TRBV11-2, with no clear D. The CDR3 is 15 amino acids. CDR1 SGHAT and CDR2 FQNNGV come from the germline V gene. V lost 5 bases and J lost 2, with 12 bases in between. Here the CDR3 reads CASSPTPGTNEKLFF. The CDR3 DNA reads TGTGCCAGCAGCCCCACCCCCGGGACTAATGAAAAACTGTTTTTT.

This chain joins TRBV28 and TRBJ1-2, with D maybe TRBD1 (6 bases). CDR1 MDHEN and CDR2 SYDVKM come from the germline V gene. The germline V and J ends were trimmed by 5 bases and 2 bases, with 15 bases remaining between them. The CDR3 is 15 amino acids. In DNA form, the CDR3 reads TGTGCCAGCAGTCCGTGGGGGCAGGGAAACTATGGCTACACCTTC. Translation: CASSPWGQGNYGYTF.

In regard to this clone: The same CDR3 arises from other DNA sequences in this sample as well. This chain joins TRBV5-5 and TRBJ2-5; 12 nucleotides agree with TRBD1. Germline trimming cut 4 bases from V and 5 bases from J; bases unmatched to any gene: 3. The CDR3 has 14 residues. Germline V gene sequence: CDR1 SGHKS, CDR2 YYEKEE (reference sequence). The CDR3 bases are TGTGCCAGCAGCGGGACAGGGGGCGGGGAGACCCAGTACTTC. This gives the protein CASSGTGGGETQYF.

The chain recombines TRBV11-3 with TRBJ2-1; TRBD2 matches at 10 bases. CDR3 length: 16 amino acids. Trimming cost V 4 bases and J 8 bases; bases outside gene matches: 11. CDR1 SGHNT and CDR2 YENEEA come from the germline V gene. For the CDR3, the DNA is TGTGCCAGCAGCTGGCCCGGAGCGGGAGGGCCCGATGAGCAGTTCTTC. Its translation is CASSWPGAGGPDEQFF. The variable domain in full, with the rest retrieved from reference TRBV11-3 and TRBJ2-1, is EAGVVQSPRYKIIEKKQPVAFWCNPISGHNTLYWYLQNLGQGPELLIRYENEEAVDDSQLPKDRFSAERLKGVDSTLKIQPAELGDSAVYLCASSWPGAGGPDEQFFGPGTRLTVL.

The chain carries TRBV19 and TRBJ2-2; D ambiguous. The V end lost 3 bases, the J end lost 10 bases, and 18 bases lay between the germline ends. CDR3 length: 15 residues. Germline-derived CDR1 and CDR2 are LNHDA and SQIVND (reference sequence). For the CDR3, the DNA is TGTGCCAGTAGTATGATTTATAACGATGCGGTGGAGCTGTTTTTT. Translating gives CASSMIYNDAVELFF. Variable domain in full (rest from reference TRBV19 and TRBJ2-2): DGGITQSPKYLFRKEGQNVTLSCEQNLNHDAMYWYRQDPGQGLRLIYYSQIVNDFQKGDIAEGYSVSREKKESFPLTVTSAQKNPTAFYLCASSMIYNDAVELFFGEGSRLTVL.

The V call is TRBV4-3, the J call TRBJ1-2; possible D gene TRBD1, 6 bases. Germline V gives CDR1 LGHNA, CDR2 YSLEER. The CDR3 has 15 amino acids. With 0 bases removed from V and 8 bases from J, the gap between germline ends came to 16 bases. CDR3 region: CASSQDPAGDLGYTF. In DNA, the CDR3 is TGCGCCAGCAGCCAAGATCCGGCAGGGGATTTGGGCTACACCTTC.

The V call is TRBV3-1 (or the pseudogene TRBV3-2), the J call TRBJ2-7; TRBD2 aligns across 9 bases. V lost 4 bases and J lost 3; bases outside the gene matches: 7. CDR3 length: 15 amino acids. Per the germline V gene, CDR1 is LGHDT and CDR2 is YNNKEL (reference sequence). For the CDR3, the DNA is TGTGCCAGCAGCCCGGGACTAGCCCCGAGCTACGAGCAGTACTTC. Its protein is CASSPGLAPSYEQYF.

The chain recombines TRBV7-3 with TRBJ1-3; 8 bases fit TRBD1. This CDR3 contains 14 residues. J was trimmed by 9 bases and V by 3 bases; bases with no gene match: 7. The germline CDR1 and CDR2 sequences are SGHTA and FQGTGA. The DNA of the CDR3 is TGTGCCAGCAGCTTGACAGGGGAAGCTAGCACCATATATTTT. This encodes CASSLTGEASTIYF. The full variable domain, its missing parts supplied by reference TRBV7-3 and TRBJ1-3, is GAGVSQTPSNKVTEKGKYVELRCDPISGHTALYWYRQSLGQGPEFLIYFQGTGAADDSGLPNDRFFAVRPEGSVSTLKIQRTERGDSAVYLCASSLTGEASTIYFGEGSWLTVV.

The chain uses TRBV19 and TRBJ1-3; D call uncertain. V was trimmed by 11 bases and J by 0 bases, leaving 11 bases between them. The CDR3 extends over 13 amino acids. Per germline, CDR1 LNHDA and CDR2 SQIVND (reference sequence). The CDR3 region is CAAGSNSGNTIYF. The CDR3 nucleotides are TGTGCCGCAGGCTCCAACTCTGGAAACACCATATATTTT.

The chain combines TRBV28 with TRBJ1-5; TRBD1 agrees at 8 bases. The V gene end was trimmed by 3 bases and the J gene end by 2 bases; junction bases not matched to a gene: 15. Germline assignment: CDR1 MDHEN and CDR2 SYDVKM. CDR3 length: 19 residues. In DNA form, the CDR3 reads TGTGCCAGCAGTTTTGCCCGCCCCGACAGGGGAATGGGCAATCAGCCCCAGCATTTT. This gives the protein CASSFARPDRGMGNQPQHF.

Concerning this clone: Mismatch with germline at one junction end may stem from a read error. This chain uses TRBV19 with TRBJ2-3; 10 bases are a match to TRBD1. CDR1 is LNHDA and CDR2 is SQIVND in the germline V gene (reference sequence). This CDR3 spans 14 amino acids. CDR3 nucleotides: TGTGCCAGTAGTGCACGCTCCCGGGACAGGGGCATTGGGTTT. Its protein is CASSARSRDRGIGF.

The chain combines TRBV19 with TRBJ2-7; 7 nucleotides match TRBD2. J lost 3 bases, V lost 10 bases, and 6 bases had no gene match. The CDR3 is 12 residues long. Looked up from germline, CDR1 is LNHDA and CDR2 is SQIVND (reference sequence). CDR3 coding DNA: TGTGCCACGGGCGTAGCGGGCTACGAGCAGTACTTC. This encodes CATGVAGYEQYF.

This clone was seen a handful of times. This rearrangement joins TRBV4-3 to TRBJ1-1, with 12 bases identical to TRBD1. Looked up from germline, CDR1 is LGHNA and CDR2 is YSLEER. The CDR3 is made up of 17 amino acids. With 1 base clipped from V and 5 bases from J, the junction kept 8 bases outside the gene matches. The CDR3 nucleotides read TGCGCCAGCAGCCAAGGCTTCCGGGACAGGGGGCGGACTGAAGCTTTCTTT. Translation gives CASSQGFRDRGRTEAFF.

This clone was recorded once. The chain employs TRBV2 and TRBJ1-6, with D possibly matching TRBD1 (6 bases). V was trimmed by 8 bases and J by 8 bases, leaving 13 bases between them. Per germline, CDR1 SNHLY and CDR2 FYNNEI. This CDR3 has 13 residues. The CDR3 spells CASGFRGYSPLHF. The CDR3, as DNA: TGTGCCAGCGGATTCAGGGGTTATTCACCCCTCCACTTT.